This paragraph reports one TCR beta chain. Trimming removed 5 bases at V and 0 bases at J, with 12 bases between. The CDR3 runs 15 residues. The germline CDR1 and CDR2 sequences are MNHEY and SMNVEV (reference sequence). This sample is drawn from a study of blood T cells in healthy people across ages. Combining a sample-barcoded 5' primer with a J-beta primer mix, a second PCR ran for roughly 7 to 12 cycles. The authors tagged each cDNA molecule using a template-switch adaptor with 12 random nucleotides. One entry per CDR3 protein results from TCRdb running MiXCR on the 5' RACE reads. In the table there are 650,000 or so distinct CDR3 sequences, 52% of which are singletons. There were at least 6 micrograms of total RNA extracted from every sample.

Sequenced sample: blood. The receptor was isolated from a woman aged 80 or over in good health. The V and J genes are TRBV27 and TRBJ2-3; D may match TRBD1 or TRBD2 (5 bases each). The CDR3 bases are TGTGCCAGCAGTGGGACCTACACTAGCACAGATACGCAGTATTTT. Translated: CASSGTYTSTDTQYF.